The present T cell receptor beta chain was sequenced within a study of Ad26.COV2.S vaccination and SARS-CoV-2 variants. Notes on the study in general: Following vaccination, spike-specific CD8+ and CD4+ T cell responses reportedly exhibited substantial breadth. Similar non-spike TCR breadth was seen in vaccine and placebo recipients.

Regarding this clone: Its antigen is unidentified. One end of the junction fails to match germline, which may point to a read error.

Treatment: 19 received Ad26.COV2.S at low or high dose, single or two shots; about 5 received placebo; per-sample allocation not given. Sampling occurred on day 63 after the first vaccine or placebo injection. Profiled with immunoSEQ multiplex PCR; TCRdb holds only in-frame clones, not every one. The table lists fewer than 900,000 clones, 70% to 90% of them singletons. This CDR3 has 13 amino acids. Germline CDR1 MNHEY, CDR2 SVGAGI. The sequence was obtained from a person aged 18-65 years who received the Ad26.COV2.S COVID-19 vaccine or a placebo. This chain uses TRBV6-5 with TRBJ2-7; D is uncertain. The material was peripheral blood, obtained in a trial of Ad26.COV2.S vaccine versus placebo. CDR3 bases: TGTGCGAGCAGTATGGCGGACTCCTACGAGCAGTACTTC. It codes for CASSMADSYEQYF.